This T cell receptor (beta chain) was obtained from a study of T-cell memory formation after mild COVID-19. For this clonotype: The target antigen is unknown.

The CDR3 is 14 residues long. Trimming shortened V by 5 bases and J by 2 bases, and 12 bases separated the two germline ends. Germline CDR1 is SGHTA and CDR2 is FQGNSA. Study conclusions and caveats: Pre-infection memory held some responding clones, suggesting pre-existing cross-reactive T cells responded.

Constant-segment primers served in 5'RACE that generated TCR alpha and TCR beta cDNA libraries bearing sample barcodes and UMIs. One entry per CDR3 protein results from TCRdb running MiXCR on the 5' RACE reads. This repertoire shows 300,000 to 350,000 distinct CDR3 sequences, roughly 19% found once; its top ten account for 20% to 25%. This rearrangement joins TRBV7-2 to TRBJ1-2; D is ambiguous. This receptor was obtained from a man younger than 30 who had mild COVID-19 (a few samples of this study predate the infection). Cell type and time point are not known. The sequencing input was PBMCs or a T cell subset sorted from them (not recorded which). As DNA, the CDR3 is TGTGCCAGCAGCCACCTTCAGAAAAACTATGGCTACACCTTC. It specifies CASSHLQKNYGYTF. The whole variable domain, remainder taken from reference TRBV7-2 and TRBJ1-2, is GAGVSQSPSNKVTEKGKDVELRCDPISGHTALYWYRQSLGQGLEFLIYFQGNSAPDKSGLPSDRFSAERTGGSVSTLTIQRTQQEDSAVYLCASSHLQKNYGYTFGSGTRLTVV.